This T cell receptor beta chain was obtained from a study of Graves' ophthalmopathy and Graves' hyperthyroidism. In the case of this clonotype: Antigen: not known.

Overall study results and limits: This model predicted ophthalmopathy progression (sensitivity 65% to 71%, specificity 72.22%).

CDR1 and CDR2 (germline): MNHNS, SASEGT. The ends lost 2 bases at V and 2 bases at J; junction bases unmatched: 12. The CDR3 length is 17 residues. Amplifying from RNA transcripts, the study obtained TCR beta CDR3 regions. Second-round multiplex PCR came after first-round RT-PCR with HTBI primers. In TCRdb, the multiplex PCR reads were re-called with MiXCR into one record per CDR3 protein. Here the sample spans a few hundred thousand distinct CDR3 sequences, around 21% being singletons. The clonotype was recovered from a woman aged 18-29 years with stable Graves' hyperthyroidism. This chain connects TRBV6-1 to TRBJ2-7, with 7 bases fitting TRBD1. Sequenced material: peripheral blood. For the CDR3, the DNA is TGTGCCAGCAGTGAAAGGGCCGGGACAGCGAAAACCTACGAGCAGTACTTC. This sequence encodes CASSERAGTAKTYEQYF.